The 6 T cell receptor beta chains in this list originate from one sample, sequenced in a study of blood T cell repertoires in COVID-19 (dated by TCRdb to 2018 to 2020). The library was prepared using the immunoSEQ multiplex PCR assay. This is the immuneACCESS table as TCRdb keeps it, with only in-frame sequences that have V and J called. A part of the clones is gone; compared with another copy, unresolved V genes explain less than half, and the rest is unexplained. Present in this sample are about 110,000 clones, less than 85% of which were seen just once. The ten largest clones represent about 0.84% of the sample. Material for sequencing was peripheral blood. All receptors come from a human donor with acute or convalescent COVID-19. The donor label of this sample is uncertain.

V gene TRBV6-5 combines with J gene TRBJ2-1; D possibly corresponds to TRBD2 (7 bases). Germline V CDR1 and CDR2: MNHEY, SVGAGI. The CDR3 consists of 16 residues. Trimming removed 2 bases at V and 4 bases at J, with 15 bases between. The CDR3 is CASSYVGGGGYNEQFF. The CDR3 DNA reads as TGTGCCAGCAGTTACGTTGGGGGGGGCGGTTACAATGAGCAGTTCTTC.

This sequence joins TRBV10-2 and TRBJ1-1, with unresolved D. Trimming cost V 6 bases and J 1 base, with 12 bases left between them. The CDR3 has 14 amino acids. The germline gives CDR1 WSHSY, CDR2 SAAADI. CDR3 DNA: TGCGCCAGCAGACGCGGCCCAGAGAACACTGAAGCTTTCTTT. Protein sequence: CASRRGPENTEAFF.

CDR3 sequence: CASSRSGTGRSYEQYF. CDR3 coding DNA: TGTGCCAGCAGCCGTAGCGGGACAGGGAGGTCCTACGAGCAGTACTTC. The chain is built from TRBV3-1 (or the pseudogene TRBV3-2) and TRBJ2-7, with TRBD1 as a possible D gene (9 bases). The CDR3 is 16 amino acids. V was trimmed by 4 bases and J by 1 base, leaving 17 bases between them. CDR1 and CDR2 from the germline V gene are LGHDT and YNNKEL (reference sequence).

The chain employs TRBV3-1 (or the pseudogene TRBV3-2) and TRBJ1-5; 8 nucleotides match TRBD1. V lost 1 base to trimming and J lost 5 bases; unmatched junction nucleotides: 4. From germline, CDR1 is LGHDT and CDR2 YNNKEL (reference sequence). The CDR3 has 15 amino acids. CDR3 coding DNA: TGTGCCAGCAGCCAAGGACAGGGGAGAGATCAGCCCCAGCATTTT. Its protein is CASSQGQGRDQPQHF.

The V and J genes are TRBV2 and TRBJ1-2; D may be TRBD1 (6 bases). This CDR3 has 17 amino acids. V was trimmed by 4 bases and J by 0 bases, leaving 18 bases between them. The germline CDR1 and CDR2 sequences are SNHLY and FYNNEI. CDR3 region: CASSVTTGLEANYGYTF. Here the CDR3 DNA reads TGTGCCAGCAGTGTGACGACAGGCTTGGAGGCTAACTATGGCTACACCTTC.

This sequence joins TRBV29-1 and TRBJ2-7; 9 nucleotides align to TRBD1. The CDR3 is 13 amino acids. V lost 6 bases, J lost 5 bases, and 8 bases stayed unmatched. Germline V lookup: CDR1 SQVTM, CDR2 ANQGSEA. Written as DNA, the CDR3 is TGCAGCGTGACGACAGGGGGTTACGACGAGCAGTACTTC. Translated, it gives CSVTTGGYDEQYF.